These 14 T cell receptor beta chains were sequenced from one sample in a study of OX40 agonist ivuxolimab in advanced cancers. Clones were read by immunoSEQ multiplex PCR, and TCRdb kept only the in-frame ones, dropping some. There are 80,000 to 95,000 clones in the sample; around 88% occur only once, and less than 1.5% lies in the top ten. The sequencing here drew on CD4+ or CD8+ T cells sorted from blood, taken in a trial of the OX40 agonist ivuxolimab. The receptors shown here come from an adult with an advanced solid tumor such as melanoma, head and neck, liver or kidney cancer.

The chain couples TRBV5-4 to TRBJ2-2; D remains unclear. Trimming removed 7 bases at V and 3 bases at J, with 22 bases between. Germline-derived CDR1 and CDR2 are SGHNT and YYREEE (reference sequence). CDR3 length equals 17 residues. The CDR3 here is CASGQTGDAADTGELFF. The CDR3 nucleotides are TGTGCCAGCGGGCAGACGGGCGATGCGGCTGACACCGGGGAGCTGTTTTTT.

The CDR3 is CASGRFETGELFF. The DNA for the CDR3 is TGTGCCAGCGGGCGGTTTGAAACCGGGGAGCTGTTTTTT. This chain connects TRBV28 to TRBJ2-2; D gene uncertain. The CDR3 spans 13 residues. The V and J ends lost 8 bases and 5 bases respectively, with 12 bases between them. Germline V lookup: CDR1 MDHEN, CDR2 SYDVKM.

The chain links TRBV7-9 to TRBJ1-1; D possibly corresponds to TRBD1 (5 bases). The V and J ends lost 5 bases and 5 bases respectively, with 12 bases between them. The CDR3 loop spans 13 amino acids. Germline values: CDR1 SEHNR, CDR2 FQNEAQ (reference sequence). The CDR3 DNA sequence: TGTGCCAGCAGCCCCCCCGGGACGACTGAAGCTTTCTTT. The encoded protein is CASSPPGTTEAFF. The whole variable domain, remainder taken from reference TRBV7-9 and TRBJ1-1, is DTGVSQNPRHKITKRGQNVTFRCDPISEHNRLYWYRQTLGQGPEFLTYFQNEAQLEKSRLLSDRFSAERPKGSFSTLEIQRTEQGDSAMYLCASSPPGTTEAFFGQGTRLTVV.

The rearrangement links TRBV6-1 to TRBJ2-1; 7 bases are a match to TRBD1. This CDR3 contains 14 residues. Losses at the gene ends were 7 bases for V and 0 bases for J; bases not matched to a gene: 3. CDR1 and CDR2 from the germline V gene are MNHNS and SASEGT. This CDR3 is CASTRDSSYNEQFF. CDR3 in DNA: TGTGCCAGCACCCGGGACAGCTCCTACAATGAGCAGTTCTTC.

The genes are TRBV5-4 and TRBJ1-2; D is perhaps TRBD1 (5 bases). This CDR3 is built from 13 residues. CDR1 is SGHNT, CDR2 YYREEE, per germline (reference sequence). V lost 3 bases and J 4 bases, leaving 10 bases between the germline ends. CDR3 sequence: CASSSDILYGYTF. CDR3 nucleotide sequence: TGTGCCAGCAGCTCGGACATACTCTATGGCTACACCTTC. Looking up the rest from reference TRBV5-4 and TRBJ1-2 gives the full variable domain: ETGVTQSPTHLIKTRGQQVTLRCSSQSGHNTVSWYQQALGQGPQFIFQYYREEENGRGNFPPRFSGLQFPNYSSELNVNALELDDSALYLCASSSDILYGYTFGSGTRLTVV.

The chain joins TRBV19 to TRBJ2-5; 10 positions match TRBD1. V trimming: 3 bases; J trimming: 5 bases; junction bases outside the gene matches: 3. Germline V gene data show CDR1 as LNHDA and CDR2 as SQIVND (reference sequence). The CDR3 runs 14 residues. The CDR3, as DNA: TGTGCCAGTAGTATTGCGGGACAGGGGGAGACCCAGTACTTC. Its translation is CASSIAGQGETQYF.

The rearrangement joins TRBV19 to TRBJ2-5, with D uncertain. From germline, CDR1 is LNHDA and CDR2 SQIVND (reference sequence). This CDR3 region has 17 residues. The germline V and J ends were trimmed by 1 base and 0 bases, with 15 bases remaining between them. CDR3 bases: TGTGCCAGTAGTATAGCGGCGAGACGCCAGTACCAAGAGACCCAGTACTTC. Protein product: CASSIAARRQYQETQYF.

This clone was found once. The chain joins TRBV4-2 to TRBJ2-2; D possibly corresponds to TRBD2 (6 bases). Germline CDR1 and CDR2: LGHNA and YNFKEQ. Trimming removed 1 base at V and 6 bases at J, with 15 bases between. The CDR3 sequence is 16 residues long. CDR3 coding DNA: TGTGCCAGCAGCCAAGGGAGGGACCCTGGCGCCGGGGAGCTGTTTTTT. Encoded protein: CASSQGRDPGAGELFF.

This rearrangement joins TRBV9 to TRBJ2-7, with D possibly being TRBD2 (7 bases). Germline V gene sequence: CDR1 SGDLS, CDR2 YYNGEE. The CDR3 is 15 residues long. V was pared by 0 bases and J by 5 bases, with 15 bases between. This CDR3 is CASSVGGGHLHEQYF. The CDR3 bases are TGTGCCAGCAGCGTAGGGGGGGGACACCTCCACGAGCAGTACTTC. Full variable domain (missing parts from reference TRBV9 and TRBJ2-7): DSGVTQTPKHLITATGQRVTLRCSPRSGDLSVYWYQQSLDQGLQFLIQYYNGEERAKGNILERFSAQQFPDLHSELNLSSLELGDSALYFCASSVGGGHLHEQYFGPGTRLTVT.

The chain carries TRBV7-9 and TRBJ2-1; no clear D. The CDR3 covers 14 residues. Germline CDR1 reads SEHNR; CDR2 reads FQNEAQ (reference sequence). The V end lost 1 base, the J end lost 5 bases, and 9 bases lay between the germline ends. CDR3 nucleotides: TGTGCCAGCAGCTTAGTTGGGGATAACAATGAGCAGTTCTTC. It is translated as CASSLVGDNNEQFF.

The V and J genes are TRBV6-6 and TRBJ2-1; 7 positions match TRBD2. Trimming took 0 bases from V and 3 from J; bases not matched to a gene: 2. The CDR3 spans 15 residues. Per the germline V gene, CDR1 is MNHNY and CDR2 is SVGAGI (reference sequence). In DNA, the CDR3 is TGTGCCAGCAGTTACTCTGGGGAGGGCTACAATGAGCAGTTCTTC. Its translation is CASSYSGEGYNEQFF.

The chain combines TRBV2 with TRBJ2-5; D not certain. Per germline, CDR1 SNHLY and CDR2 FYNNEI. Trimming shortened V by 5 bases and J by 6 bases, and 7 bases separated the two germline ends. The CDR3 runs 11 residues. The CDR3 DNA follows: TGTGCCAGCAGTCCCCCGAAGACCCAGTACTTC. Translation: CASSPPKTQYF.

The chain uses TRBV19 and TRBJ1-1; 8 positions agree with TRBD1. Germline V lookup: CDR1 LNHDA, CDR2 SQIVND (reference sequence). The CDR3 has 14 residues. J gave up 1 base and V 4 bases, and 2 bases lay outside the gene matches. CDR3 protein: CASSNRGRNTEAFF. Here the CDR3 DNA reads TGTGCCAGTAGTAACAGGGGGAGGAACACTGAAGCTTTCTTT.

The chain is built from TRBV30 and TRBJ2-1; possible D gene TRBD2, 5 bases. Trimming cost V 0 bases and J 2 bases, with 8 bases left between them. The CDR3 covers 14 residues. Germline lookup yields CDR1 GTSNPN and CDR2 SVGIG (reference sequence). The CDR3 DNA is TGTGCCTGGAGTGTGGAGGCTACCTACAATGAGCAGTTCTTC. Amino acid sequence: CAWSVEATYNEQFF.